The source of this T cell receptor (beta chain) is a study of shared clonotypes between healthy human individuals. Study in general: Each donor contributed plates that comprised three CD4 naive, three CD4 memory, two CD8 naive and one CD8 memory. Findings of the study overall: It was anticipated that sequencing depth would influence how many clonotypes donors shared. The naive CD4 repertoires of several donors were compared, and about 5% of clonotypes were shared.

Trimming cost V 6 bases and J 2 bases; bases outside gene matches: 5. Germline CDR1 reads MDHEN; CDR2 reads SYDVKM. The CDR3 spans 14 residues. For this clone: The antigen is undetermined.

Measured with immunoSEQ multiplex PCR; TCRdb has only the in-frame clones, and not every one. The table has some 2 million clones, approximately 94% seen once. Naive CD8 cells lacked CD45RO and underwent positive selection for CCR7, leaving out terminally differentiated effector memory CD45RA+ cells. Donation came from healthy HIV-negative adults that had no recent acute infections or vaccinations. This chain uses TRBV28 with TRBJ2-3; 7 bases match TRBD2. Sequencing input: naive CD8+ T cells sorted from blood. The sequence was obtained from a man aged 18 to 35 in good health. CDR3 nucleotides: TGTGCCAGCAGCCCAGCGGGGCCCACAGATACGCAGTATTTT. Translation: CASSPAGPTDTQYF.